Below are 20 T cell receptor beta chains sequenced from a single sample in a study of blood T cell repertoires in COVID-19 (dated by TCRdb to about 2020). The library was made by the immunoSEQ multiplex PCR assay. Imported from immuneACCESS, the table was reduced by TCRdb to in-frame sequences with V and J called. These copies leave out some clones; in studies compared against another copy, an unresolved V gene accounts for under half, and the cause of the remainder is not known. Counted in this sample were around 34,000 clones; approximately 80% of them appeared once. Over 13% of the sample is taken by the ten largest. Specimen: peripheral blood. Receptors were obtained from a woman aged 70-85 years with acute or convalescent COVID-19.

This clone has only one observation. CDR3 nucleotides: TGTGCCAGTAGGGGCCTTAGCAATCAGCCCCAGCATTTT. It codes for CASRGLSNQPQHF. The rearrangement joins TRBV19 to TRBJ1-5; D is uncertain. Trimming pared 6 bases from V and 0 bases from J, leaving 6 bases between. The CDR3 extends over 13 amino acids. CDR1 is LNHDA and CDR2 is SQIVND in the germline V gene (reference sequence).

The chain is built from TRBV6-6 and TRBJ1-2; 7 nucleotides line up with TRBD1. Germline values: CDR1 MNHNY, CDR2 SVGAGI (reference sequence). CDR3 length: 12 residues. V gave up 5 bases and J gave up 7 bases; unmatched junction bases: 4. In DNA, the CDR3 is TGTGCCAGCAGTCCAGGGGACAGTGGCTACACCTTC. Translating it yields CASSPGDSGYTF.

The CDR3 DNA is TGTGCCAGCAGCTCGAGGACAGGGGAGAGTGCCGGGGAGCTGTTTTTT. Translation gives CASSSRTGESAGELFF. The chain has TRBV7-8 and TRBJ2-2; 9 bases are shared with TRBD1. Germline assignment: CDR1 SGHVS and CDR2 FQNEAQ. This CDR3 is built from 16 residues. Losses at the gene ends were 4 bases for V and 6 bases for J; bases not matched to a gene: 9.

V and J are TRBV5-6 and TRBJ1-5, with D unresolved. The germline V and J ends were trimmed by 0 bases and 6 bases, with 4 bases remaining between them. The CDR3 length is 12 residues. The germline V gene encodes CDR1 SGHDT and CDR2 YYEEEE. The CDR3 loop is CASSLAGQPQHF. In DNA, the CDR3 is TGTGCCAGCAGCTTGGCCGGTCAGCCCCAGCATTTT.

The V gene is TRBV7-6, the J gene TRBJ2-3; 8 bases map to TRBD2. The CDR3 is 15 amino acids. Germline assignment: CDR1 SGHVS and CDR2 FNYEAQ. With V trimmed by 5 bases and J by 4 bases, 8 bases remained unmatched. The CDR3 sequence is CASSQSHSGADTQYF. Here the CDR3 DNA reads TGTGCCAGCAGCCAATCCCATAGCGGGGCAGATACGCAGTATTTT.

The V gene is TRBV28, the J gene TRBJ2-1, with a weak D call TRBD1 (6 bases). Trimming pared 10 bases from V and 2 bases from J, leaving 21 bases between. The germline V gene encodes CDR1 MDHEN and CDR2 SYDVKM. This CDR3 is built from 16 residues. CDR3 sequence: CATSTNRAGAYNEQFF. CDR3 in DNA: TGTGCCACCTCAACCAACAGGGCAGGAGCCTACAATGAGCAGTTCTTC. Full variable domain (missing parts from reference TRBV28 and TRBJ2-1): DVKVTQSSRYLVKRTGEKVFLECVQDMDHENMFWYRQDPGLGLRLIYFSYDVKMKEKGDIPEGYSVSREKKERFSLILESASTNQTSMYLCATSTNRAGAYNEQFFGPGTRLTVL.

About this clone: This CDR3 is also generated by other DNA sequences in the sample. The chain joins TRBV11-3 to TRBJ2-7; 7 bases match TRBD1. The trim removed 5 bases at V and 0 bases at J, leaving 1 base unmatched. The CDR3 runs to 13 residues. Per germline, CDR1 SGHNT and CDR2 YENEEA. In DNA, the CDR3 is TGTGCCAGCAGCCGGGACAGCTCCTACGAGCAGTACTTC. Protein: CASSRDSSYEQYF. Based on the CDR3 plus reference TRBV11-3 and TRBJ2-7, the full variable domain is EAGVVQSPRYKIIEKKQPVAFWCNPISGHNTLYWYLQNLGQGPELLIRYENEEAVDDSQLPKDRFSAERLKGVDSTLKIQPAELGDSAVYLCASSRDSSYEQYFGPGTRLTVT.

The chain employs TRBV3-1 (or the pseudogene TRBV3-2) and TRBJ1-1; possible D gene TRBD1, 5 bases. CDR1 is LGHDT and CDR2 is YNNKEL in the germline V gene (reference sequence). The CDR3 is 12 amino acids. V was shortened by 4 bases and J by 5 bases, with 8 bases between the two germline ends. Written as DNA, the CDR3 is TGTGCCAGCAGCCGGGGGGTAACTGAAGCTTTCTTT. Protein sequence: CASSRGVTEAFF.

The CDR3 nucleotides read TGTGCCAGCCCGACAGTTTTCCCTCTCTCCTACGAGCAGTACTTC. This translates into CASPTVFPLSYEQYF. This rearrangement joins TRBV25-1 to TRBJ2-7; D possibly corresponds to TRBD1 (5 bases). Germline values: CDR1 MGHDK, CDR2 SYGVNS. The CDR3 contains 15 residues. V lost 8 bases and J lost 0, with 17 bases in between.

This clone was counted a few times. The chain couples TRBV7-9 to TRBJ2-6; the match to TRBD1 covers 7 bases. The CDR3 has 16 residues. Germline-derived CDR1 and CDR2 are SEHNR and FQNEAQ (reference sequence). Losses at the gene ends were 7 bases for V and 4 bases for J; bases not matched to a gene: 10. CDR3 in amino acids: CASTRNRGNGANVLTF. For the CDR3, the DNA is TGTGCCAGCACCCGCAACAGGGGAAACGGGGCCAACGTCCTGACTTTC.

Regarding this clone: The junction differs from germline at one of its ends, possibly a read error. The chain recombines TRBV6-5 with TRBJ1-3; 8 nucleotides match TRBD1. The germline V gene encodes CDR1 MNHEY and CDR2 SVGAGI. CDR3 size: 15 residues. As DNA, the CDR3 is TGTGCCAGCAGTTACCCCTTACAGGGGGGAAGCACCATATATTTT. It codes for CASSYPLQGGSTIYF.

The chain has TRBV29-1 and TRBJ2-5, with 8 positions matching TRBD2. The V gene's germline CDR1 is SQVTM and CDR2 ANQGSEA. The CDR3 sequence is 14 residues long. Trimming took 7 bases from V and 6 from J; bases not matched to a gene: 13. In nucleotides, the CDR3 is TGCAGCGGGGCTCCTTCGGGGGGGCCGAAGACCCAGTACTTC. Translated: CSGAPSGGPKTQYF. Together with reference TRBV29-1 and TRBJ2-5, the CDR3 gives the full variable domain: SAVISQKPSRDICQRGTSLTIQCQVDSQVTMMFWYRQQPGQSLTLIATANQGSEATYESGFVIDKFPISRPNLTFSTLTVSNMSPEDSSIYLCSGAPSGGPKTQYFGPGTRLLVL.

The rearrangement joins TRBV7-9 to TRBJ1-2; possible D gene TRBD1, 5 bases. The CDR3 covers 18 residues. Looked up from germline, CDR1 is SEHNR and CDR2 is FQNEAQ (reference sequence). The germline V and J ends were trimmed by 2 bases and 4 bases, with 23 bases remaining between them. CDR3 nucleotides: TGTGCCAGCAGCTTACCCCCCCAGCCCTCCAGGGTACCCTATGGCTACACCTTC. Protein sequence: CASSLPPQPSRVPYGYTF.

This sequence joins TRBV5-6 and TRBJ1-3; D is undetermined. CDR3 length: 17 residues. The germline V and J ends were trimmed by 0 bases and 1 base, with 14 bases remaining between them. The V gene's germline CDR1 is SGHDT and CDR2 YYEEEE. Here the CDR3 reads CASSLGVGGGSGNTIYF. The CDR3 DNA reads TGTGCCAGCAGCTTGGGGGTAGGTGGAGGATCTGGAAACACCATATATTTT.

The V call is TRBV6-5, the J call TRBJ2-1; 8 bases are shared with TRBD2. Germline CDR1 reads MNHEY; CDR2 reads SVGAGI. Germline trimming cut 5 bases from V and 2 bases from J; bases unmatched to any gene: 2. The CDR3 totals 14 residues. CDR3 coding DNA: TGTGCCAGCAGTAGTAGCGGGGCCTACAATGAGCAGTTCTTC. It encodes CASSSSGAYNEQFF.

This chain uses TRBV2 with TRBJ2-5, with D uncertain. Between the trimmed V and J ends, which lost 8 bases and 5 bases, there was a span of 9 bases. This CDR3 has 11 residues. Germline CDR1 SNHLY, CDR2 FYNNEI. The CDR3 protein is CASRAGETQYF. CDR3 nucleotide sequence: TGTGCCAGCCGTGCCGGGGAGACCCAGTACTTC.

CDR3 coding DNA: TGTGCCAGCAGCGAGACAGGGTCCGGCTACACCTTC. Translated, it gives CASSETGSGYTF. The chain couples TRBV3-1 (or the pseudogene TRBV3-2) to TRBJ1-2; TRBD1 aligns across 7 bases. The CDR3 has 12 residues. Losses at the gene ends were 5 bases for V and 8 bases for J; bases not matched to a gene: 5. The germline V gene encodes CDR1 LGHDT and CDR2 YNNKEL (reference sequence).

This chain uses TRBV7-2 with TRBJ2-5, with D hard to call. CDR3 length equals 13 residues. Germline V lookup: CDR1 SGHTA, CDR2 FQGNSA. Trimming left V 2 bases short and J 4 bases short, with 8 bases between. The CDR3 is CASSLNMAETQYF. Written as DNA, the CDR3 is TGTGCCAGCAGCTTAAATATGGCAGAGACCCAGTACTTC.

This chain joins TRBV7-9 and TRBJ2-4, with D possibly being TRBD1 (6 bases). The CDR3 covers 14 residues. Trimming took 1 base from V and 9 from J, leaving 13 bases between them. The germline gives CDR1 SEHNR, CDR2 FQNEAQ (reference sequence). The DNA of the CDR3 is TGTGCCAGCAGCTTAGAGGCAGGGGATCGCATTCAGTACTTC. Its protein is CASSLEAGDRIQYF.

The chain is built from TRBV7-9 and TRBJ1-5; the D gene is possibly TRBD1 (5 bases). With 11 bases removed from V and 0 bases from J, the gap between germline ends came to 11 bases. Germline V gives CDR1 SEHNR, CDR2 FQNEAQ (reference sequence). This CDR3 has 13 amino acids. CDR3 sequence (DNA): TGTGCCGTTCAAGGGGATAGCAATCAGCCCCAGCATTTT. This gives the protein CAVQGDSNQPQHF.